This T cell receptor beta chain was recovered during a study of CD8 T cells in Susac syndrome (dated 2019 in TCRdb). About the investigation overall: Repertoire sequencing was used to test whether CD8+ T cell activation and differentiation in Susac syndrome was antigen driven. Study-wide conclusions, independent of this receptor: The study acknowledged that relatively few individuals were included in the TCR sequencing and HLA analysis.

The germline V gene (reference sequence) sets CDR1 to GTSNPN and CDR2 to SVGIG. Inclusive of the bounding cysteine and phenylalanine, the CDR3 is 14 residues long. Only the CDR3 part of the read is kept: 42 bases, read in frame from the first base. A distance of 14 bases separates the germline ends of V and J, which lose 1 base and 4 bases respectively. Details on this clonotype: It has no known antigen specificity. Per-nucleotide qualities are absent, and no much larger clonotype sits a single base away.

High-throughput TCR beta sequencing profiled peripheral blood CD8+ and CD4+ T cells from healthy donors, Susac syndrome patients and multiple sclerosis patients. The multiple sclerosis controls were treatment-naive patients who had stable or active relapsing-remitting disease and met the revised McDonald criteria. Bulk CD8+ and CD4+ T cells were purified by magnetic negative isolation, while CD8+ TEMRA cells were enriched using FACS. Blood was drawn into EDTA tubes, processed within 24 hours, and PBMCs were isolated by density gradient centrifugation. PBMCs destined for TCR sequencing were cryopreserved in liquid nitrogen and later thawed in a 37 °C water bath. The sorted or isolated CD4+, CD8+ and CD8+ TEMRA cells had a purity of 90% or higher. RNA was extracted using the RNeasy kit, and roughly 0.45 to 1 microgram was reverse transcribed with random hexamers. The immunoSEQ multiplex PCR assay, covering 54 Vbeta and 13 Jbeta segments, was used to amplify TCR beta CDR3 regions. PCR amplification bias was corrected using a synthetic template baseline for primer optimization and computational correction. The source study handled its data this way. Reads were assigned to V, D and J genes according to IMGT and analyzed in immunoSEQ Analyzer, with only productive sequences retained. Clonality was calculated as one minus the Shannon entropy normalized by log2 of the number of productive unique sequences. Public and private clones were assessed among the 100 most prevalent clones of each patient and control. Clones were defined as Susac-specific when absent from the healthy and MS cohorts, from about 1,100 published viral clones and from other ImmuneACCESS disease sequences. The public reads were reanalyzed by TCRdb: fastp trimming at Q25, MiXCR alignment, in-frame beta chains only. Entries are consolidated by CDR3 protein sequence, retaining the most common genes and DNA. The V and J calls reflect TCRdb's pipeline rather than the authors' work. The sample table contains approximately 200,000 distinct CDR3 sequences; only one count was recorded for roughly 94% of them. 0.082% of the sample goes to the ten largest clones.

The specimen was CD4+ T cells from PBMCs. This TCR was recovered from a human donor with multiple sclerosis. The sequence joins TRBV30 to TRBJ2-7; the D gene is perhaps TRBD2, on 5 matching bases. The CDR3 protein sequence reads: CAWSAEDLWYEQYF. The bases read TGTGCCTGGAGTGCGGAGGATCTGTGGTACGAGCAGTACTTC.